A selection of T cell receptor beta chains follows, all from one sample in a study of early T cells in non-severe SARS-CoV-2 infection. TCRdb fed the 5' RACE reads into MiXCR, producing one record per CDR3 protein. The sample yields tens of thousands of distinct CDR3 sequences, about 14% seen once. Sequencing input: whole blood. The source of these receptors is an adult who was a healthcare worker with PCR-confirmed SARS-CoV-2 infection or an uninfected control (not recorded which). Both conserved end residues are part of each CDR3. The order of the fields is V gene, clone size, J gene, D gene, CDR3 DNA, CDR3 protein. D genes are given only for firm matches. Part of the rows lack a size; the others show once, few, many or a class for expanded clones.

V gene: TRBV10-3; clone size: few; J gene: TRBJ2-5; D gene: NA; CDR3 DNA: TGTGCCATCAGTGAAGATGAAGCAGACCAAGAGACCCAGTACTTC; CDR3 protein: CAISEDEADQETQYF
V gene: TRBV7-4; clone size: many; J gene: TRBJ1-6; D gene: TRBD1; CDR3 DNA: TGTGCCAGCAGCTTACCTGGACAGGGAAGGGGTAATTCACCCCTCCACTTT; CDR3 protein: CASSLPGQGRGNSPLHF
V gene: TRBV20-1; clone size: NA; J gene: TRBJ2-1; D gene: TRBD2; CDR3 DNA: TGCAGTGCTAGTAGCGGGCACAATGAGCAGTTCTTC; CDR3 protein: CSASSGHNEQFF
V gene: TRBV9; clone size: few; J gene: TRBJ1-4; D gene: NA; CDR3 DNA: TGTGCCAGCAGCGTAGACGAGGGGATTAATGAAAAACTGTTTTTT; CDR3 protein: CASSVDEGINEKLFF
V gene: TRBV12-5; clone size: few; J gene: TRBJ2-2; D gene: NA; CDR3 DNA: TGTGCTAGTGGCCAGGGGCTCGACGGGGAGCTGTTTTTT; CDR3 protein: CASGQGLDGELFF
V gene: TRBV20-1; clone size: few; J gene: TRBJ1-1; D gene: NA; CDR3 DNA: TGCAGTGCTCCCGTTGGGGGAGGGCACACTGAAGCTTTCTTT; CDR3 protein: CSAPVGGGHTEAFF
V gene: TRBV29-1; clone size: many; J gene: TRBJ2-2; D gene: NA; CDR3 DNA: TGCAGCGTTGAAGGTTGGAACACCGGGGAGCTGTTTTTT; CDR3 protein: CSVEGWNTGELFF
V gene: TRBV7-8; clone size: NA; J gene: TRBJ2-7; D gene: TRBD2; CDR3 DNA: TGTGCCAGCAGCCCCAAAGAGAAGCGGGAGGGCTACGAGCAGTACTTC; CDR3 protein: CASSPKEKREGYEQYF
V gene: TRBV5-4; clone size: once; J gene: TRBJ1-2; D gene: NA; CDR3 DNA: TGTGCCAGCAGCTTCCCAGGGGCAAACTATGGCTACACCTTC; CDR3 protein: CASSFPGANYGYTF
V gene: TRBV20-1; clone size: many; J gene: TRBJ2-5; D gene: NA; CDR3 DNA: TGCAGTGCTAGAGATCGGACGGCACAAGAGACCCAGTACTTC; CDR3 protein: CSARDRTAQETQYF
V gene: TRBV12-3/TRBV12-4; clone size: NA; J gene: TRBJ2-7; D gene: NA; CDR3 DNA: TGTGCCAGCAGAAGTGCCCAGGGTTACGAGCAGTACTTC; CDR3 protein: CASRSAQGYEQYF
V gene: TRBV19; clone size: NA; J gene: TRBJ1-5; D gene: TRBD1; CDR3 DNA: TGTGCCAGTAGCATGACAGGGGGCGCCCCAAGCAATCAGCCCCAGCATTTT; CDR3 protein: CASSMTGGAPSNQPQHF
V gene: TRBV7-7; clone size: many; J gene: TRBJ2-1; D gene: NA; CDR3 DNA: TGTGCTAGCCAACGGGGGCTAGGGAGCAATGAGCAGTTCTTC; CDR3 protein: CASQRGLGSNEQFF
V gene: TRBV4-1; clone size: few; J gene: TRBJ2-7; D gene: NA; CDR3 DNA: TGCGCCAGCAGCCAAGGACAGGAAGGCGAGCAGTACTTC; CDR3 protein: CASSQGQEGEQYF
V gene: TRBV27; clone size: few; J gene: TRBJ2-7; D gene: NA; CDR3 DNA: TGTGCCAACAGTCGAATAGGAGTCTACGAGCAGTACTTC; CDR3 protein: CANSRIGVYEQYF
V gene: TRBV7-9; clone size: few; J gene: TRBJ2-5; D gene: NA; CDR3 DNA: TGTGCCAGCAGCATGGGGTGGGAGACCCAGTACTTC; CDR3 protein: CASSMGWETQYF
V gene: TRBV7-9; clone size: many; J gene: TRBJ2-7; D gene: TRBD1; CDR3 DNA: TGTGCCAGCAGCCGGAAACAGGGGGCACTGCCGGGACTCGCCTACGAGCAGTACTTC; CDR3 protein: CASSRKQGALPGLAYEQYF
V gene: TRBV6-6; clone size: many; J gene: TRBJ2-3; D gene: NA; CDR3 DNA: TGTGCCAGCAGTGATAACAGGGTACGGACAGATACGCAGTATTTT; CDR3 protein: CASSDNRVRTDTQYF
V gene: TRBV29-1; clone size: many; J gene: TRBJ2-1; D gene: NA; CDR3 DNA: TGCAGCGGGTTAGACAGGGAGGGTCACAGTCCGTTCTTC; CDR3 protein: CSGLDREGHSPFF
V gene: TRBV5-1; clone size: NA; J gene: TRBJ1-2; D gene: TRBD1; CDR3 DNA: TGCGCCAGCAGCTTCTCGGTCGACAGGGCCTATGGCTACACCTTC; CDR3 protein: CASSFSVDRAYGYTF
V gene: TRBV28; clone size: NA; J gene: TRBJ2-7; D gene: NA; CDR3 DNA: TGTGCCAGCAGTTCCGATGGACAGCCCCCATACGAGCAGTACTTC; CDR3 protein: CASSSDGQPPYEQYF
V gene: TRBV20-1; clone size: few; J gene: TRBJ2-1; D gene: TRBD2; CDR3 DNA: TGCAGTGCGACTGGGACTAGCGCTTCCTACAATGAGCAGTTCTTC; CDR3 protein: CSATGTSASYNEQFF
V gene: TRBV20-1; clone size: many; J gene: TRBJ1-1; D gene: NA; CDR3 DNA: TGCAGTGCTAGAACCGAAAGAAGGGGAACTGAAGCTTTCTTT; CDR3 protein: CSARTERRGTEAFF
V gene: TRBV19; clone size: NA; J gene: TRBJ2-4; D gene: TRBD1; CDR3 DNA: TGTGCCAGTAGTACTATTTGGGACAGCCAAAAAAACATTCAGTACTTC; CDR3 protein: CASSTIWDSQKNIQYF
V gene: TRBV5-1; clone size: NA; J gene: TRBJ2-3; D gene: NA; CDR3 DNA: TGCGCCAGCAGCCTTGGGAATGGCTTCTTAGATACGCAGTATTTT; CDR3 protein: CASSLGNGFLDTQYF
V gene: TRBV10-1; clone size: many; J gene: TRBJ2-4; D gene: NA; CDR3 DNA: TGCGCCAGCAGTGAGTCACGGGAACTAGCCAAAAACATTCAGTACTTC; CDR3 protein: CASSESRELAKNIQYF
V gene: TRBV27; clone size: many; J gene: TRBJ2-7; D gene: TRBD1; CDR3 DNA: TGTGCCACCCAAGTGGACAGGGCGACTAGGGAGCAGTACTTC; CDR3 protein: CATQVDRATREQYF
V gene: TRBV25-1; clone size: many; J gene: TRBJ1-4; D gene: TRBD1; CDR3 DNA: TGTGCCAGCCGTACGGGACAGGGACGTGGCGAAAAACTGTTTTTT; CDR3 protein: CASRTGQGRGEKLFF
V gene: TRBV6-5; clone size: NA; J gene: TRBJ1-2; D gene: NA; CDR3 DNA: TGTGCCAGCAGCCGAGGACGGTACACCTATGGCTACACCTTC; CDR3 protein: CASSRGRYTYGYTF
V gene: TRBV9; clone size: few; J gene: TRBJ2-1; D gene: NA; CDR3 DNA: TGTGCCAGCAGCATCCCCGGCCATCCGATTTTCTTC; CDR3 protein: CASSIPGHPIFF
V gene: TRBV14; clone size: many; J gene: TRBJ2-2; D gene: NA; CDR3 DNA: TGTGCCAGCAGCCGGACAGTTACCGGGGAGCTGTTTTTT; CDR3 protein: CASSRTVTGELFF
V gene: TRBV7-2; clone size: NA; J gene: TRBJ2-3; D gene: TRBD1; CDR3 DNA: TGTGCCAGCAGCCAGGGGGGACAGGGCACAGATACGCAGTATTTT; CDR3 protein: CASSQGGQGTDTQYF